These 29 T cell receptor beta chains came from one sample sequenced in a study of cytomegalovirus exposure and HLA in healthy donors. Vbeta (60) and Jbeta (13) primers were used in the PCR. Assay: immunoSEQ multiplex PCR; the TCRdb copy retains only in-frame clones and omits some. The sample shows around 150,000 clones, approximately 82% of them seen only once. The source material was PBMCs. The receptors derive from a woman aged 40 to 50 in good health and CMV-seropositive.

The sample holds a few counts of this clone. This sequence joins TRBV10-1 and TRBJ2-2, with 10 nucleotides matching TRBD2. The CDR3 runs to 16 residues. Germline V gene lookup returns CDR1 WNHNN and CDR2 SYGVQD (reference sequence). The J segment lost 7 bases and the V segment lost 7 bases, leaving 12 bases of the junction unmatched. CDR3 nucleotide sequence: TGCGCCAGCACGTTTTCCCTAGCGGGAGAGAACGGGGAGCTGTTTTTT. The encoded protein is CASTFSLAGENGELFF.

This chain connects TRBV7-3 to TRBJ2-7; 10 bases agree with TRBD2. V was clipped by 6 bases and J by 7 bases; unmatched bases: 3. Germline V gene sequence: CDR1 SGHTA, CDR2 FQGTGA. The CDR3 is made up of 12 amino acids. In nucleotides, the CDR3 is TGTGCCAGCAGTACTAGCGGGAAAGAGCAGTACTTC. This gives the protein CASSTSGKEQYF.

The table lists this clone with a few counts. The chain has TRBV9 and TRBJ2-1; 9 bases fit TRBD2. V shed 0 bases and J 4 bases; nucleotides not matched to a gene: 2. Germline CDR1 reads SGDLS; CDR2 reads YYNGEE. CDR3 length equals 15 residues. The chain's CDR3 is CASSVDSGRYNEQFF. The CDR3 bases are TGTGCCAGCAGCGTAGATAGCGGGAGATACAATGAGCAGTTCTTC.

To note about this clone: A read error may produce the germline difference seen at one junction end. The chain combines TRBV7-3 with TRBJ2-4, with D perhaps TRBD1 (6 bases). The CDR3 consists of 14 residues. CDR1 and CDR2 (germline): SGHTA, FQGTGA. The CDR3 here is CASSPLGQPQPILF. CDR3 nucleotide sequence: TGTGCCAGCAGCCCCCTCGGACAGCCCCAGCCCATTCTCTTC.

The rearrangement uses TRBV4-1 and TRBJ2-1; D is perhaps TRBD2 (6 bases). The CDR3 sequence is 16 residues long. V dropped 3 bases and J dropped 6 bases, with 18 bases sitting between them. Germline assignment: CDR1 MGHRA and CDR2 YSYEKL. CDR3: CASSHPGLPRINEQFF. The CDR3 coding sequence is TGCGCCAGCAGCCATCCGGGACTCCCTAGGATCAATGAGCAGTTCTTC.

The rearrangement joins TRBV28 to TRBJ2-5, with 8 nucleotides matching TRBD1. The assigned J gene may be wrong: the sequence end matches TRBJ2-7 better. The V gene's germline CDR1 is MDHEN and CDR2 SYDVKM. The CDR3 runs to 14 residues. CDR3 residues: CASSLLTGAGEQYF. CDR3 DNA: TGTGCCAGCAGTCTGTTGACAGGGGCTGGCGAGCAGTACTTC.

The J gene is TRBJ2-1, the V gene TRBV11-2; 15 nucleotides line up with TRBD2. This CDR3 spans 17 amino acids. CDR1 is SGHAT, CDR2 FQNNGV, per germline. J gave up 5 bases and V 7 bases, and 9 bases lay outside the gene matches. CDR3 DNA sequence: TGTGCCAGCATCAAAGGACTAGCGGGAGGGATTCACAATGAGCAGTTCTTC. Translation gives CASIKGLAGGIHNEQFF.

The chain combines TRBV7-9 with TRBJ2-7; a possible D gene is TRBD1 (6 bases). The germline V and J ends were trimmed by 0 bases and 6 bases, with 21 bases remaining between them. CDR3 length: 17 amino acids. Germline loops: CDR1 SEHNR, CDR2 FQNEAQ (reference sequence). CDR3 sequence reads: CASSLANVQGRGGEQYF. CDR3 DNA sequence: TGTGCCAGCAGCTTAGCGAATGTTCAAGGGCGAGGGGGCGAGCAGTACTTC.

This clone was counted a single time. The rearrangement joins TRBV19 to TRBJ2-6; 9 bases agree with TRBD1. The germline V gene encodes CDR1 LNHDA and CDR2 SQIVND (reference sequence). The CDR3 extends over 18 amino acids. Trimming cost V 3 bases and J 2 bases; bases outside gene matches: 8. CDR3 sequence reads: CASSILGQGIAGANVLTF. CDR3 bases: TGTGCCAGTAGTATCTTAGGACAGGGGATCGCTGGGGCCAACGTCCTGACTTTC. The full variable domain, completed using reference TRBV19 and TRBJ2-6, is DGGITQSPKYLFRKEGQNVTLSCEQNLNHDAMYWYRQDPGQGLRLIYYSQIVNDFQKGDIAEGYSVSREKKESFPLTVTSAQKNPTAFYLCASSILGQGIAGANVLTFGAGSRLTVL.

The chain couples TRBV7-9 to TRBJ2-7, with 8 positions matching TRBD1. Germline V lookup: CDR1 SEHNR, CDR2 FQNEAQ (reference sequence). The CDR3 sequence is 15 residues long. Trimming at V came to 3 bases and at J to 2 bases, leaving 6 bases not matched to a gene. CDR3 residues: CASSFTGQGAYEQYF. The CDR3 DNA reads TGTGCCAGCAGCTTCACCGGACAGGGAGCCTACGAGCAGTACTTC.

This clone turned up a few times. The genes are TRBV21-1 and TRBJ2-1; the table's D call, TRBD1, has no DNA check behind it. TRBV21-1 represents a pseudogene. There are 20 residues in the CDR3. CDR3 nucleotide sequence: TGTGCCAGCAGGACCAAAGGGGGAAAAACCACGATCAGCTCCTACAATGAGCAGTTCTTC. It codes for CASRTKGGKTTISSYNEQFF.

The count of this clone is one. V gene TRBV28 combines with J gene TRBJ1-5; D perhaps matches TRBD1 (5 bases). The CDR3 has 15 amino acids. CDR1 and CDR2 from the germline V gene are MDHEN and SYDVKM. V shed 8 bases and J shed 1 base, with 15 bases lying between them. The CDR3 sequence: CASCPQRQSNQPQHF. CDR3 in DNA: TGTGCCAGCTGCCCGCAAAGACAGAGCAATCAGCCCCAGCATTTT.

This clone was found a few times. The genes are TRBV5-1 and TRBJ2-3, with D perhaps matching TRBD1 (6 bases). Looked up from germline, CDR1 is SGHRS and CDR2 is YFSETQ. V lost 4 bases to trimming and J lost 5 bases, with 17 bases between them. The length of the CDR3 is 15 residues. The CDR3 spells CASSDRQGNKDTQYF. The CDR3 bases are TGCGCCAGCAGCGATCGTCAGGGGAATAAAGATACGCAGTATTTT.

The chain couples TRBV5-8 to TRBJ2-3; 13 nucleotides line up with TRBD2. Germline trimming cut 2 bases from V and 8 bases from J; bases unmatched to any gene: 11. Germline CDR1 is SGHTS and CDR2 is YDEGEE. The CDR3 covers 17 residues. CDR3 in DNA: TGTGCCAGCAGCTTTGGTTTCGGACTAGCGGGAGTGGGTACGCAGTATTTT. Its protein is CASSFGFGLAGVGTQYF.

This clone came up once. The chain uses TRBV7-9 and TRBJ1-1; possible D gene TRBD1, 6 bases. Trimming shortened V by 6 bases and J by 3 bases, and 11 bases separated the two germline ends. This CDR3 has 13 residues. Germline-derived CDR1 and CDR2 are SEHNR and FQNEAQ (reference sequence). CDR3 nucleotide sequence: TGTGCCAGCAGACGTGAGGGGGACACTGAAGCTTTCTTT. Its protein is CASRREGDTEAFF.

The chain joins TRBV7-8 to TRBJ2-7, with 7 positions matching TRBD1. Germline V gives CDR1 SGHVS, CDR2 FQNEAQ. The junction had 9 bases not matched to a gene; V was cut back by 4 bases and J by 0 bases. The CDR3 length is 16 residues. This CDR3 is CASSSLGQGVSYEQYF. The CDR3 coding sequence is TGTGCCAGCAGCTCCTTAGGGCAGGGGGTCTCCTACGAGCAGTACTTC.

V is TRBV5-1 and J is TRBJ2-1; 7 bases align to TRBD2. This CDR3 has 15 residues. Germline V CDR1 and CDR2: SGHRS, YFSETQ. V shed 0 bases, J shed 10 bases, and the junction held 10 bases outside the gene matches. Here the CDR3 DNA reads TGCGCCAGCAGCTTGGGGGCGGGAGCTCAGAGGGAGCAGTTCTTC. Translated: CASSLGAGAQREQFF.

The chain is built from TRBV7-9 and TRBJ2-7, with 11 bases aligning to TRBD2. The CDR3 has 16 residues. J gave up 7 bases and V 4 bases, and 12 bases lay outside the gene matches. Germline V gene sequence: CDR1 SEHNR, CDR2 FQNEAQ (reference sequence). CDR3 protein: CASSSLSGRGPGEQYF. The CDR3 DNA is TGTGCCAGCAGCTCCCTTAGCGGGAGGGGTCCGGGAGAGCAGTACTTC.

The rearrangement uses TRBV27 and TRBJ2-5; D is undetermined. This CDR3 comprises 11 residues. Trimming removed 5 bases from V and 5 bases from J, with 6 bases in between. The germline CDR1 and CDR2 sequences are MNHEY and SMNVEV (reference sequence). The CDR3 spells CASSLVETQYF. CDR3 sequence (DNA): TGTGCCAGCAGTCTAGTTGAGACCCAGTACTTC.

This chain joins TRBV4-1 and TRBJ1-5; no definite D call. The ends were cut back, 3 bases at V and 0 bases at J, with 6 bases in the middle. The CDR3 is made up of 14 amino acids. Germline CDR1 reads MGHRA; CDR2 reads YSYEKL. In DNA form, the CDR3 reads TGCGCCAGCAGCCACGGGGTTAGCAATCAGCCCCAGCATTTT. This sequence encodes CASSHGVSNQPQHF.

This clone was recorded once. This sequence joins TRBV19 and TRBJ1-1, with 8 bases fitting TRBD1. V lost 3 bases to trimming and J lost 3 bases; unmatched junction nucleotides: 3. The germline CDR1 and CDR2 sequences are LNHDA and SQIVND (reference sequence). The CDR3 covers 14 residues. The CDR3 region is CASSIRGPYTEAFF. The CDR3 DNA is TGTGCCAGTAGTATCAGGGGGCCGTACACTGAAGCTTTCTTT.

The rearrangement joins TRBV7-3 to TRBJ2-6; 7 bases match TRBD1. The CDR3 totals 17 residues. Looked up from germline, CDR1 is SGHTA and CDR2 is FQGTGA. V shed 5 bases and J 0 bases; nucleotides not matched to a gene: 7. CDR3 sequence reads: CASSGSGQSSGANVLTF. The DNA for the CDR3 is TGTGCCAGCAGCGGATCGGGACAGAGCTCTGGGGCCAACGTCCTGACTTTC. Variable domain in full (rest from reference TRBV7-3 and TRBJ2-6): GAGVSQTPSNKVTEKGKYVELRCDPISGHTALYWYRQSLGQGPEFLIYFQGTGAADDSGLPNDRFFAVRPEGSVSTLKIQRTERGDSAVYLCASSGSGQSSGANVLTFGAGSRLTVL.

The V and J genes are TRBV7-9 and TRBJ2-5; D possibly corresponds to TRBD2 (5 bases). This CDR3 comprises 15 residues. CDR1 and CDR2 (germline): SEHNR, FQNEAQ (reference sequence). V lost 4 bases to trimming and J lost 4 bases, with 16 bases between them. The CDR3 coding sequence is TGTGCCAGCAGCTCCAGCGTACTAGGAGGAGAGACCCAGTACTTC. Its translation: CASSSSVLGGETQYF.

V usage is TRBV29-1 and J usage is TRBJ2-7, with TRBD1 identical over 11 bases. Per the germline V gene, CDR1 is SQVTM and CDR2 is ANQGSEA. Trimming cost V 5 bases and J 4 bases; bases outside gene matches: 10. This CDR3 has 15 amino acids. The CDR3 reads CSVLGMDRGQYEQYF. The CDR3 DNA is TGCAGCGTTCTTGGTATGGACAGGGGGCAATACGAGCAGTACTTC.

This clone appeared a few times. The J gene is TRBJ2-2, the V gene TRBV7-2; 7 bases map to TRBD2. V lost 3 bases, J lost 2 bases, and 6 bases stayed unmatched. The CDR3 loop spans 16 amino acids. Germline CDR1 reads SGHTA; CDR2 reads FQGNSA. Written as DNA, the CDR3 is TGTGCCAGCAGCTTGTATCCGGGAGGAAACACCGGGGAGCTGTTTTTT. Amino acid sequence: CASSLYPGGNTGELFF. The whole variable domain, remainder taken from reference TRBV7-2 and TRBJ2-2, is GAGVSQSPSNKVTEKGKDVELRCDPISGHTALYWYRQSLGQGLEFLIYFQGNSAPDKSGLPSDRFSAERTGGSVSTLTIQRTQQEDSAVYLCASSLYPGGNTGELFFGEGSRLTVL.

J is TRBJ2-6 and V is TRBV29-1; no clear D. This CDR3 contains 14 residues. Germline V gene data show CDR1 as SQVTM and CDR2 as ANQGSEA. The V end lost 7 bases, the J end lost 2 bases, and 12 bases lay between the germline ends. DNA for the CDR3: TGCAGCGCTAATGCCCCCCCTGGGGCCAACGTCCTGACTTTC. This translates into CSANAPPGANVLTF.

This chain connects TRBV28 to TRBJ2-5; 9 bases align to TRBD1. Unmatched junction bases numbered 8, after V lost 1 base and J lost 5 bases. Germline CDR1 is MDHEN and CDR2 is SYDVKM. CDR3 length: 16 residues. The CDR3 is CASSLFRTGDEETQYF. The CDR3 DNA reads TGTGCCAGCAGTTTATTCCGGACAGGGGACGAGGAGACCCAGTACTTC.

The chain recombines TRBV5-1 with TRBJ2-1, with 8 nucleotides matching TRBD1. Looked up from germline, CDR1 is SGHRS and CDR2 is YFSETQ. The trim removed 0 bases at V and 4 bases at J, leaving 6 bases unmatched. The CDR3 has 16 residues. CDR3 region: CASSLASQGGYNEQFF. Written as DNA, the CDR3 is TGCGCCAGCAGCTTGGCTTCACAGGGGGGATACAATGAGCAGTTCTTC.

This clone was detected once. The V call is TRBV10-3, the J call TRBJ2-5; a possible D gene is TRBD1 (5 bases). V was cut by 0 bases and J by 1 base, with 6 bases left in between. CDR3 length: 14 residues. Germline V gene lookup returns CDR1 ENHRY and CDR2 SYGVKD. The CDR3 coding sequence is TGTGCCATCAGTGAGTCAGGGGCCCAAGAGACCCAGTACTTC. Translating it yields CAISESGAQETQYF.